This TCR beta chain derives from a study of T-cell reconstitution after alpha-beta-depleted transplantation in children. The V and J ends lost 5 bases and 0 bases respectively, with 20 bases between them. From germline, CDR1 is LNHDA and CDR2 SQIVND (reference sequence). The CDR3 spans 19 residues. This clonotype was observed a few times. The authors prepared the TCRbeta library with unique molecular identifiers. TCRdb re-analysed the PCR reads in MiXCR, keeping a single row per CDR3 protein. The table has fewer than 85,000 distinct CDR3 sequences, about 14% seen once; the top ten hold about 26%. The specimen was PBMCs, mostly from graft donor cells, collected 180 days after TCRalphabeta/CD19-depleted stem cell transplant. This chain connects TRBV19 to TRBJ2-6; D may be TRBD1 or TRBD2 (7 bases each). The receptor's source is a male patient aged 2 to 9 who had a stem cell transplant for acute lymphoblastic leukemia, so the T cells may come from the graft donor. The CDR3 protein is CASSPQGGLIASGANVLTF. The CDR3 DNA is TGTGCCAGTAGTCCTCAGGGGGGGCTAATCGCCTCTGGGGCCAACGTCCTGACTTTC.